A selection of T cell receptor beta chains follows, all from one sample in a study of cytomegalovirus exposure and HLA in healthy donors. Method: immunoSEQ multiplex PCR; TCRdb's copy keeps in-frame clones and lacks some. The sample includes some 170,000 clones, 55% to 75% of them seen just once. The sample was PBMCs. The receptors derive from a human donor in good health. CDR3s include the opening cysteine and the closing phenylalanine or tryptophan. Fields, in order: J gene, V gene, D gene, clone size, CDR3 protein, CDR3 DNA. The D gene is left open where the match is weak. Clone size is given for some rows only: seen once, a few or many times, or a class if the clone is expanded.

J gene: TRBJ1-1; V gene: TRBV6-5; D gene: -; clone size: few; CDR3 protein: CASSRGGWNTEAFF; CDR3 DNA: TGTGCCAGCAGTCGCGGAGGTTGGAACACTGAAGCTTTCTTT
J gene: TRBJ2-5; V gene: TRBV13; D gene: -; clone size: few; CDR3 protein: CASSLQGQNQETQYF; CDR3 DNA: TGTGCCAGCAGCTTACAGGGTCAGAACCAAGAGACCCAGTACTTC
J gene: TRBJ1-2; V gene: TRBV27; D gene: -; clone size: -; CDR3 protein: CASASGDLNYGYTF; CDR3 DNA: TGTGCCAGCGCCTCAGGGGACCTTAACTATGGCTACACCTTC
J gene: TRBJ2-5; V gene: TRBV12-5; D gene: TRBD2; clone size: -; CDR3 protein: CASGFRTSQETQYF; CDR3 DNA: TGTGCTAGTGGTTTCCGGACTAGTCAGGAGACCCAGTACTTC
J gene: TRBJ1-2; V gene: TRBV27; D gene: -; clone size: once; CDR3 protein: CASSPPTGGGYTF; CDR3 DNA: TGTGCCAGCAGTCCCCCCACGGGAGGTGGCTACACCTTC
J gene: TRBJ1-2; V gene: TRBV19; D gene: TRBD1; clone size: -; CDR3 protein: CASSQGAANYGYTF; CDR3 DNA: TGTGCCAGTAGCCAGGGGGCCGCTAACTATGGCTACACCTTC
J gene: TRBJ2-1; V gene: TRBV5-1; D gene: TRBD2; clone size: -; CDR3 protein: CASRFPSGSYNEQFF; CDR3 DNA: TGCGCCAGCAGGTTTCCTAGCGGCTCCTACAATGAGCAGTTCTTC
J gene: TRBJ2-5; V gene: TRBV7-9; D gene: TRBD2; clone size: -; CDR3 protein: CASSPTSGTETQYF; CDR3 DNA: TGTGCCAGCAGCCCTACTAGCGGAACAGAGACCCAGTACTTC
J gene: TRBJ1-1; V gene: TRBV28; D gene: -; clone size: -; CDR3 protein: CASTPRTIFEAFF; CDR3 DNA: TGTGCCAGCACCCCCCGGACAATCTTTGAAGCTTTCTTT
J gene: TRBJ2-2; V gene: TRBV6-5; D gene: TRBD2; clone size: -; CDR3 protein: CASMVAGAGGELFF; CDR3 DNA: TGTGCCAGCATGGTAGCGGGGGCTGGCGGGGAGCTGTTTTTT
J gene: TRBJ1-2; V gene: TRBV28; D gene: TRBD1; clone size: -; CDR3 protein: CASRQGVGGYTF; CDR3 DNA: TGTGCCAGCAGACAGGGGGTGGGTGGCTACACCTTC
J gene: TRBJ1-1; V gene: TRBV5-4; D gene: TRBD1; clone size: -; CDR3 protein: CASTSGTGGNGEAFF; CDR3 DNA: TGTGCCAGCACCTCCGGGACAGGGGGCAATGGTGAAGCTTTCTTT
J gene: TRBJ1-2; V gene: TRBV2; D gene: TRBD1; clone size: -; CDR3 protein: CASSGQADYGYTF; CDR3 DNA: TGTGCCAGCAGCGGACAGGCAGACTATGGCTACACCTTC
J gene: TRBJ1-5; V gene: TRBV5-6; D gene: TRBD1; clone size: -; CDR3 protein: CASSFNRGLQPQHF; CDR3 DNA: TGTGCCAGCAGCTTCAACAGGGGGCTTCAGCCCCAGCATTTT
J gene: TRBJ1-2; V gene: TRBV15; D gene: TRBD1; clone size: -; CDR3 protein: CATSSPNRGANYGYTF; CDR3 DNA: TGTGCCACCAGCAGCCCCAACAGGGGAGCTAACTATGGCTACACCTTC
J gene: TRBJ2-3; V gene: TRBV7-2; D gene: TRBD2; clone size: -; CDR3 protein: CASSLAGGALDTQYF; CDR3 DNA: TGTGCCAGCAGCTTGGCGGGGGGGGCCCTGGATACGCAGTATTTT
J gene: TRBJ1-1; V gene: TRBV7-9; D gene: TRBD1; clone size: -; CDR3 protein: CASSQGQGSEAFF; CDR3 DNA: TGTGCCAGCAGCCAAGGACAGGGTTCCGAAGCTTTCTTT
J gene: TRBJ2-5; V gene: TRBV5-4; D gene: TRBD2; clone size: -; CDR3 protein: CASSPVGGEETQYF; CDR3 DNA: TGTGCCAGCAGCCCAGTCGGGGGGGAAGAGACCCAGTACTTC
J gene: TRBJ2-3; V gene: TRBV7-9; D gene: TRBD2; clone size: -; CDR3 protein: CASSPRTSLYTQYF; CDR3 DNA: TGTGCCAGCAGCCCAAGGACTAGTTTGTATACGCAGTATTTT